One sample yielded the 29 T cell receptor beta chains listed below, sequenced in a study of siplizumab effects on memory and regulatory T cells. Clones were read by immunoSEQ multiplex PCR, and TCRdb kept only the in-frame ones, dropping some. The table lists approximately 75,000 clones, around 93% of them singletons. Input material: CD8+ T cells sorted from blood. The receptors originated from a human donor in good health.

The V call is TRBV27, the J call TRBJ1-5, with 8 bases that match TRBD1. The CDR3 has 14 amino acids. Germline CDR1 and CDR2: MNHEY and SMNVEV (reference sequence). V shed 6 bases and J 7 bases; nucleotides not matched to a gene: 8. This chain's CDR3 is CASSLTGAGQPQHF. The CDR3 coding sequence is TGTGCCAGCAGCTTGACAGGGGCTGGGCAGCCCCAGCATTTT.

The chain uses TRBV28 and TRBJ2-2, with D tentatively TRBD2 (7 bases). This CDR3 contains 15 residues. V was cut by 7 bases and J by 7 bases, with 19 bases left in between. Looked up from germline, CDR1 is MDHEN and CDR2 is SYDVKM. DNA of the CDR3: TGTGCCAGCACTCGATACGGGGGGCAGGGCGGGGAGCTGTTTTTT. It yields the protein CASTRYGGQGGELFF.

The rearrangement links TRBV5-1 to TRBJ1-3; tentative D call: TRBD1 (5 bases). CDR3 length: 16 amino acids. CDR1 and CDR2 (germline): SGHRS, YFSETQ. V was pared by 3 bases and J by 4 bases, with 17 bases between. CDR3 sequence reads: CASSSEDLGPGNTIYF. The CDR3 nucleotides read TGCGCCAGCAGCTCTGAGGACCTGGGGCCGGGAAACACCATATATTTT.

This rearrangement joins TRBV9 to TRBJ2-7; D might be TRBD1 or TRBD2, each matching 5 bases. This CDR3 spans 13 amino acids. The germline V and J ends were trimmed by 0 bases and 5 bases, with 9 bases remaining between them. The germline CDR1 and CDR2 sequences are SGDLS and YYNGEE. The CDR3 coding sequence is TGTGCCAGCAGCGTAGGGGGGTTCAACGAGCAGTACTTC. It translates to CASSVGGFNEQYF.

The chain uses TRBV27 and TRBJ1-1, with no clear D. The V end was cut by 2 bases, the J end by 3 bases, with 10 bases between. Germline V gives CDR1 MNHEY, CDR2 SMNVEV (reference sequence). The CDR3 spans 14 residues. The CDR3 here is CASSLGQTHTEAFF. As DNA, the CDR3 is TGTGCCAGCAGTTTAGGTCAGACACACACTGAAGCTTTCTTT.

The chain uses TRBV6-6 and TRBJ1-4; TRBD1 aligns across 12 bases. CDR1 MNHNY and CDR2 SVGAGI come from the germline V gene (reference sequence). CDR3 length equals 14 residues. J was trimmed by 8 bases and V by 5 bases; bases with no gene match: 3. The CDR3 DNA is TGTGCCAGCAGTCCGGGACAGGGGGCGGAAAAACTGTTTTTT. It yields the protein CASSPGQGAEKLFF.

This chain joins TRBV7-9 and TRBJ1-5; possibly TRBD1 for D (6 bases). The CDR3 runs to 15 residues. The V and J ends lost 5 bases and 4 bases respectively, with 15 bases between them. Germline CDR1 SEHNR, CDR2 FQNEAQ (reference sequence). The CDR3 DNA follows: TGTGCCAGCAGCCCGCGGGGAAGGGGGAATCAGCCCCAGCATTTT. It translates to CASSPRGRGNQPQHF.

Details on this clone: This specimen includes other DNA sequences encoding the same CDR3. CDR3 in DNA: TGTGCCAGCAGCTTAGGTTCGTATGGCTACACCTTC. Its translation is CASSLGSYGYTF. The chain is built from TRBV7-9 and TRBJ1-2, with unresolved D. Trimming cost V 1 base and J 5 bases, with 5 bases left between them. CDR3 length equals 12 residues. Germline V gene lookup returns CDR1 SEHNR and CDR2 FQNEAQ (reference sequence).

The rearrangement links TRBV5-4 to TRBJ1-2; D not certain. V gave up 4 bases and J gave up 7 bases, with 8 bases separating them. Germline lookup yields CDR1 SGHNT and CDR2 YYREEE (reference sequence). The CDR3 sequence is 11 residues long. The CDR3 here is CASSQMGGYTF. The CDR3 coding sequence is TGTGCCAGCAGCCAAATGGGTGGCTACACCTTC. Looking up the rest from reference TRBV5-4 and TRBJ1-2 gives the full variable domain: ETGVTQSPTHLIKTRGQQVTLRCSSQSGHNTVSWYQQALGQGPQFIFQYYREEENGRGNFPPRFSGLQFPNYSSELNVNALELDDSALYLCASSQMGGYTFGSGTRLTVV.

The chain links TRBV6-5 to TRBJ1-6; D is unclear. This CDR3 is built from 16 residues. CDR1 is MNHEY, CDR2 SVGAGI, per germline. Trimming took off 0 bases at V and 0 bases at J, with 6 bases between the two ends. CDR3: CASSYSDGSYNSPLHF. In DNA, the CDR3 is TGTGCCAGCAGTTACTCCGACGGCTCCTATAATTCACCCCTCCACTTT.

In nucleotides, the CDR3 is TGTGCCAGCAGCTTCGGGCTAGCCAACACCGGGGAGCTGTTTTTT. Its translation: CASSFGLANTGELFF. The rearrangement uses TRBV7-8 and TRBJ2-2; D perhaps matches TRBD2 (5 bases). V was trimmed by 3 bases and J by 2 bases, leaving 10 bases between them. The CDR3 covers 15 residues. The germline CDR1 and CDR2 sequences are SGHVS and FQNEAQ.

V and J are TRBV5-6 and TRBJ1-3, with D hard to call. The germline gives CDR1 SGHDT, CDR2 YYEEEE. Trimming took off 1 base at V and 1 base at J, with 6 bases between the two ends. The length of the CDR3 is 14 residues. The CDR3 sequence is CASSLQASGNTIYF. The CDR3 bases are TGTGCCAGCAGCTTGCAAGCGTCTGGAAACACCATATATTTT.

The J gene is TRBJ1-5, the V gene TRBV21-1. TRBV21-1 is annotated as a pseudogene. The CDR3 is made up of 15 amino acids. The CDR3 is CASSKVGREDQPQHF. The CDR3 region has the DNA TGTGCCAGCAGCAAAGTAGGCAGGGAGGATCAGCCCCAGCATTTT.

In this sample, this clone turned up once. This rearrangement joins TRBV7-9 to TRBJ2-3; D gene uncertain. Per the germline V gene, CDR1 is SEHNR and CDR2 is FQNEAQ (reference sequence). Trimming shortened V by 2 bases and J by 2 bases, and 8 bases separated the two germline ends. The CDR3 has 14 residues. The DNA for the CDR3 is TGTGCCAGCAGCTTACCGTTTCTCACAGATACGCAGTATTTT. This encodes CASSLPFLTDTQYF.

The V gene is TRBV15, the J gene TRBJ1-5, with a tentative D call TRBD1 (6 bases). The CDR3 contains 16 residues. Germline loops: CDR1 LNHNV, CDR2 YYDKDF (reference sequence). V lost 6 bases and J lost 0, with 15 bases in between. The CDR3 region is CATSEGGGLSNQPQHF. In DNA, the CDR3 is TGTGCCACCAGTGAGGGAGGGGGACTTAGCAATCAGCCCCAGCATTTT.

The table lists this clone with a count of one. The CDR3 DNA is TGTGCCAGCAGCCGTTACGAGCAGTACTTC. It encodes CASSRYEQYF. The chain employs TRBV25-1 and TRBJ2-7; D is uncertain. V lost 6 bases to trimming and J lost 4 bases, with 4 bases between them. The CDR3 contains 10 residues. Germline lookup yields CDR1 MGHDK and CDR2 SYGVNS.

The rearrangement joins TRBV29-1 to TRBJ2-1; 7 bases are a match to TRBD1. J gave up 2 bases and V 0 bases, and 4 bases lay outside the gene matches. The CDR3 totals 15 residues. Germline V gives CDR1 SQVTM, CDR2 ANQGSEA. CDR3 region: CSVEELGTAYNEQFF. DNA of the CDR3: TGCAGCGTTGAAGAATTGGGGACAGCCTACAATGAGCAGTTCTTC.

The gene calls are TRBV6-6 and TRBJ2-1; no clear D gene. Germline V gene lookup returns CDR1 MNHNY and CDR2 SVGAGI (reference sequence). Deletions cut 8 bases from V and 0 bases from J, with 11 bases between. The CDR3 runs to 14 residues. The CDR3 DNA follows: TGTGCCAGCGCCTGGAGTAGCTCCTACAATGAGCAGTTCTTC. This codes for CASAWSSSYNEQFF.

The J gene is TRBJ1-1, the V gene TRBV28; 12 bases align to TRBD1. V was clipped by 6 bases and J by 5 bases; unmatched bases: 7. The CDR3 length is 15 residues. From germline, CDR1 is MDHEN and CDR2 SYDVKM. The CDR3 region has the DNA TGTGCCAGCAGCTGGGGACAGGGGGCGCGAACTGAAGCTTTCTTT. It specifies CASSWGQGARTEAFF.

The rearrangement uses TRBV5-6 and TRBJ1-1; TRBD1 agrees at 7 bases. This CDR3 region has 14 residues. Germline V CDR1 and CDR2: SGHDT, YYEEEE. V lost 0 bases and J lost 6; bases outside the gene matches: 5. The CDR3 DNA reads TGTGCCAGCAGCTTGGCAGGGGGATGGTCTGAAGCTTTCTTT. Translated, it gives CASSLAGGWSEAFF.

V usage is TRBV19 and J usage is TRBJ2-1, with D unresolved. CDR3 length: 14 amino acids. CDR1 is LNHDA and CDR2 is SQIVND in the germline V gene (reference sequence). Trimming pared 3 bases from V and 6 bases from J, leaving 12 bases between. The CDR3: CASSIMSSLNEQFF. Here the CDR3 DNA reads TGTGCCAGTAGTATTATGTCCAGCCTCAATGAGCAGTTCTTC.

The gene calls are TRBV9 and TRBJ1-2; 7 bases fit TRBD1. The trim removed 4 bases at V and 4 bases at J, leaving 13 bases unmatched. The CDR3 sequence is 16 residues long. CDR1 SGDLS and CDR2 YYNGEE come from the germline V gene. The CDR3 is CASSPHGQEDPYGYTF. The CDR3 DNA follows: TGTGCCAGCAGCCCACACGGACAGGAGGATCCCTATGGCTACACCTTC.

The chain recombines TRBV13 with TRBJ2-3, with 7 bases identical to TRBD2. Germline-derived CDR1 and CDR2 are PRHDT and FYEKMQ (reference sequence). The V gene end was trimmed by 2 bases and the J gene end by 6 bases; junction bases not matched to a gene: 11. This CDR3 comprises 16 residues. The CDR3 loop is CASSLTIQRGLDTQYF. CDR3 in DNA: TGTGCCAGCAGCTTAACGATACAGCGGGGTCTCGATACGCAGTATTTT.

This clone was detected only once. The CDR3 loop is CASSPEVVLYEQYF. Here the CDR3 DNA reads TGTGCCAGCAGCCCCGAGGTGGTTCTCTACGAGCAGTACTTC. This rearrangement joins TRBV5-5 to TRBJ2-7; D gene unclear. Germline values: CDR1 SGHKS, CDR2 YYEKEE (reference sequence). The V and J ends lost 4 bases and 3 bases respectively, with 14 bases between them. The length of the CDR3 is 14 residues.

This clone was seen once. The chain is built from TRBV7-9 and TRBJ1-1; D ambiguous. Deletions cut 0 bases from V and 2 bases from J, with 7 bases between. Germline V gene sequence: CDR1 SEHNR, CDR2 FQNEAQ (reference sequence). The CDR3 covers 14 residues. The CDR3 nucleotides are TGTGCCAGCAGCTTAGCCAGGTTCAACACTGAAGCTTTCTTT. It translates to CASSLARFNTEAFF.

This chain links TRBV19 with TRBJ2-5; TRBD1 agrees at 7 bases. With the DNA end fitting TRBJ2-7 better, the J assignment may be wrong. CDR1 is LNHDA and CDR2 is SQIVND in the germline V gene (reference sequence). CDR3 length: 14 residues. The CDR3 loop is CASSVLGGLYEQYF. DNA of the CDR3: TGTGCCAGTAGTGTACTAGGGGGCCTCTACGAGCAGTACTTC.

This sequence joins TRBV7-6 and TRBJ2-1; D gene uncertain. From germline, CDR1 is SGHVS and CDR2 FNYEAQ. This CDR3 contains 14 residues. V shed 1 base and J shed 2 bases, with 6 bases lying between them. The CDR3 DNA sequence: TGTGCCAGCAGCTTAGTACAGACCTACAATGAGCAGTTCTTC. Its protein is CASSLVQTYNEQFF.

This chain joins TRBV19 and TRBJ1-1; no reliable D call. V was trimmed by 3 bases and J by 0 bases, leaving 11 bases between them. Germline V gene lookup returns CDR1 LNHDA and CDR2 SQIVND (reference sequence). This CDR3 has 15 amino acids. The CDR3 protein is CASSIDDSMNTEAFF. The CDR3 nucleotides are TGTGCCAGTAGTATCGACGACTCAATGAACACTGAAGCTTTCTTT.

The gene calls are TRBV7-2 and TRBJ2-7; D unresolved. The CDR3 contains 16 residues. V was cut by 2 bases and J by 2 bases, with 16 bases left in between. Germline CDR1 and CDR2: SGHTA and FQGNSA. The CDR3 DNA is TGTGCCAGCAGCTTATCCGCCTTCGGGCGGACCTACGAGCAGTACTTC. Translation gives CASSLSAFGRTYEQYF. The complete variable domain, with remaining parts taken from reference TRBV7-2 and TRBJ2-7, reads GAGVSQSPSNKVTEKGKDVELRCDPISGHTALYWYRQSLGQGLEFLIYFQGNSAPDKSGLPSDRFSAERTGGSVSTLTIQRTQQEDSAVYLCASSLSAFGRTYEQYFGPGTRLTVT.